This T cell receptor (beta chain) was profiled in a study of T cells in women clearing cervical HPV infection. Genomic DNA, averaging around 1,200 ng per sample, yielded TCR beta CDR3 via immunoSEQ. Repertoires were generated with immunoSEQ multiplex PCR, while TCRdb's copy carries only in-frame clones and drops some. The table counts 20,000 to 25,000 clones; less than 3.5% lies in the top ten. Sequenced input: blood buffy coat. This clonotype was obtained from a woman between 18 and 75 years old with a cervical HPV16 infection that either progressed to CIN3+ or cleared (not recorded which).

This CDR3 is CASSLTSGEYNEQFF. The DNA read from the CDR3 is TGCGCCAGCAGCTTGACTAGCGGGGAATACAATGAG. The chain has TRBV5-1 and TRBJ2-1; 10 bases are shared with TRBD2. The read stops 3 residues short of the end of the CDR3; the missing end is completed from the germline J gene. The J segment lost 4 bases and the V segment lost 1 base, leaving 2 bases of the junction unmatched. CDR1 and CDR2 (germline): SGHRS, YFSETQ. The CDR3 is made up of 15 amino acids.